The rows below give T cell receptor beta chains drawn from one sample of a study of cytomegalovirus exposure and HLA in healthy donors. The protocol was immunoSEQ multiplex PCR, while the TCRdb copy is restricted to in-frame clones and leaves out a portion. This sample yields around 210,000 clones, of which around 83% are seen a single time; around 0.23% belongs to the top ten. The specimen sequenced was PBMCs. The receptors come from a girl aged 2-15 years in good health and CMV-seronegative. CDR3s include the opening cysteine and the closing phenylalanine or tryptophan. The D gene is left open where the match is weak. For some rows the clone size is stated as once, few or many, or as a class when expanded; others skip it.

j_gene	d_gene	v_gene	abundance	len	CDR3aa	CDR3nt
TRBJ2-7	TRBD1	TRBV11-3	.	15	CASSFSGTGGYEQYF	TGTGCCAGCAGCTTTTCCGGGACAGGGGGCTACGAGCAGTACTTC
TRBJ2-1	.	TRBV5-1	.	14	CASSLVRLGDEQFF	TGCGCCAGCAGCTTGGTCAGACTAGGCGATGAGCAGTTCTTC
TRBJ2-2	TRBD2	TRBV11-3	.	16	CASSLRPAGGPGELFF	TGTGCCAGCAGCTTACGTCCAGCGGGAGGGCCCGGGGAGCTGTTTTTT
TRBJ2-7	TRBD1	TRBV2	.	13	CASNPDRGPEQYF	TGTGCCAGCAATCCAGACAGGGGGCCCGAGCAGTACTTC
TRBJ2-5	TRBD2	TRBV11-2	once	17	CASSLGTSGGPQETQYF	TGTGCCAGCAGCCTAGGGACTAGCGGGGGCCCCCAAGAGACCCAGTACTTC
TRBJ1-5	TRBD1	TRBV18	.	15	CASSLGQGGNQPQHF	TGTGCCAGCTCACTCGGACAGGGAGGCAATCAGCCCCAGCATTTT
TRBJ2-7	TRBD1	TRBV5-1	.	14	CASGRDRGQNEQYF	TGCGCCAGCGGAAGGGACAGGGGGCAAAACGAGCAGTACTTC
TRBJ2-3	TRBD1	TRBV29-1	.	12	CSLQGATDTQYF	TGCAGCCTTCAGGGGGCGACAGATACGCAGTATTTT
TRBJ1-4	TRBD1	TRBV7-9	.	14	CASSLGQGNEKLFF	TGTGCCAGCAGTCTAGGACAGGGAAACGAAAAACTGTTTTTT
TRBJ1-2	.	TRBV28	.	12	CAGGFANYGYTF	TGTGCGGGGGGGTTCGCTAACTATGGCTACACCTTC
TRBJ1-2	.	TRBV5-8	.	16	CASSTPPATGYYGYTF	TGTGCCAGCAGCACCCCACCGGCGACAGGATACTATGGCTACACCTTC
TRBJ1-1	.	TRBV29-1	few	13	CSVGERQPTEAFF	TGCAGCGTTGGAGAAAGACAGCCGACTGAAGCTTTCTTT
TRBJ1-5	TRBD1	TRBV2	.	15	CASSTGTGGNQPQHF	TGTGCCAGCAGTACCGGGACAGGGGGCAATCAGCCCCAGCATTTT
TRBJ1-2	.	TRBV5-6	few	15	CASSLASVANYGYTF	TGTGCCAGCAGCTTGGCCTCGGTAGCGAACTATGGCTACACCTTC
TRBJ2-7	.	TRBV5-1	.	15	CASSAPSVELYEQYF	TGCGCCAGCAGTGCCCCTAGCGTAGAACTCTACGAGCAGTACTTC
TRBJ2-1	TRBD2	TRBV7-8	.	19	CASSPVRSKRTSPYNEQFF	TGTGCCAGCAGCCCGGTTAGGTCCAAGAGGACTAGCCCGTACAATGAGCAGTTCTTC
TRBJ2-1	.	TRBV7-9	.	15	CASSYRDIGNNEQFF	TGTGCCAGCAGCTACCGGGACATAGGGAACAATGAGCAGTTCTTC